This passage covers 6 T cell receptor beta chains from one sample sequenced in a study of CD4 T cells in relation to SARS-CoV-2 and coronaviruses. Unexposed donor CD4+ T cells date from about 2010-2018, before the COVID-19 pandemic. CD4+ T cells were isolated from the cells after more than 8 days of culture. No antigen has been identified for these receptors. Only in-frame clones appear in the TCRdb table, and some are missing; sequencing was by immunoSEQ multiplex PCR. The table shows 20,000 to 25,000 clones, with around two thirds occurring only once. Material for sequencing was CD4+ T cells from PBMCs, cultured in vitro. The receptors shown here come from a human donor in good health.

The rearrangement joins TRBV28 to TRBJ2-3; D not certain. V dropped 5 bases and J dropped 0 bases, with 6 bases sitting between them. CDR3 length: 13 residues. Germline V gives CDR1 MDHEN, CDR2 SYDVKM. The DNA for the CDR3 is TGTGCCAGCAGTCTTACTAGCACAGATACGCAGTATTTT. Its protein product is CASSLTSTDTQYF.

This clone was detected a few times. This rearrangement joins TRBV6-5 to TRBJ2-2, with 8 bases aligning to TRBD2. Germline V gene lookup returns CDR1 MNHEY and CDR2 SVGAGI. Trimming removed 6 bases from V and 9 bases from J; junction bases left unmatched: 12. CDR3 length: 15 residues. CDR3 residues: CASSPISGTPRELFF. In nucleotides, the CDR3 is TGTGCCAGCAGCCCAATTAGCGGGACCCCCCGGGAGCTGTTTTTT.

The chain is built from TRBV6-5 and TRBJ2-7, with D possibly being TRBD1 (5 bases). Trimming shortened V by 9 bases and J by 4 bases, and 22 bases separated the two germline ends. In germline, CDR1 is MNHEY, CDR2 SVGAGI. The CDR3 has 15 residues. The CDR3 coding sequence is TGTGCCAGGGGCAGGGTGACCCTTCATCAATACGAGCAGTACTTC. This gives the protein CARGRVTLHQYEQYF.

The V gene is TRBV24-1, the J gene TRBJ1-2, with TRBD1 matching 12 bases. The CDR3 is made up of 15 amino acids. V trimming: 4 bases; J trimming: 8 bases; junction bases outside the gene matches: 7. CDR1 is KGHDR and CDR2 is SFDVKD in the germline V gene. CDR3 DNA: TGTGCCACCAGTGACAACCGGGACAGGGGGCGAGGCTACACCTTC. Amino acid sequence: CATSDNRDRGRGYTF.

V gene TRBV11-3 combines with J gene TRBJ2-3; unclear D gene. Germline values: CDR1 SGHNT, CDR2 YENEEA. The CDR3 runs to 13 residues. The germline V and J ends were trimmed by 4 bases and 8 bases, with 13 bases remaining between them. The CDR3 nucleotides are TGTGCCAGCAGCTCCAACTCCGCCGGTACGCAGTATTTT. Translated: CASSSNSAGTQYF.

The V call is TRBV24-1, the J call TRBJ2-1, with a possible D match to TRBD1 (5 bases). This CDR3 has 14 residues. Trimming took 6 bases from V and 6 from J, leaving 14 bases between them. From germline, CDR1 is KGHDR and CDR2 SFDVKD. The chain's CDR3 is CATSPQGQGNEQFF. DNA for the CDR3: TGTGCCACCAGTCCGCAGGGTCAGGGCAATGAGCAGTTCTTC.